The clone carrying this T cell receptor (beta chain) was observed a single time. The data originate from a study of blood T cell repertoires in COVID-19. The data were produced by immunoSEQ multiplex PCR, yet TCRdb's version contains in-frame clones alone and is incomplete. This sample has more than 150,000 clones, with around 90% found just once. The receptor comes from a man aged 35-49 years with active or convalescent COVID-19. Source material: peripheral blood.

The DNA for the CDR3 is TGCGCCAGCAGCGCTCCGGGACTAGCTTACAATGAGCAGTTCTTC. This translates into CASSAPGLAYNEQFF. The chain links TRBV10-2 to TRBJ2-1; 9 bases align to TRBD2. The V segment lost 6 bases and the J segment 4 bases; nucleotides outside the gene matches: 7. Germline V gene data show CDR1 as WSHSY and CDR2 as SAAADI. The CDR3 totals 15 residues.